A selection of T cell receptor beta chains follows, all from one sample in a study of T cells in Graves' hyperthyroidism and ophthalmopathy. One entry per CDR3 protein results from TCRdb running MiXCR on the multiplex PCR reads. The sample has some 620,000 distinct CDR3 sequences, 16% seen once. The material sequenced was blood. The receptors originated from a woman in her 30s with Graves' hyperthyroidism. The CDR3 runs from the conserved cysteine through the conserved F or W. A D gene is named only where the DNA matches it firmly. Clone size appears in some rows only: once, few, many, or a class for an expanded clone.

length: 18
D: NA
size: few
J: TRBJ2-6
V: TRBV7-2
DNA: TGTGCCAGCAGCTTAGAAGCCATTTCAGGCTCTGGGGCCAACGTCCTGACTTTC
CDR3: CASSLEAISGSGANVLTF

length: 15
D: TRBD2
size: many
J: TRBJ2-5
V: TRBV27
DNA: TGTGCCAGCAGTAGCCCACTAGCGGGAGGGGAGACCCAGTACTTC
CDR3: CASSSPLAGGETQYF

length: 13
D: TRBD1
size: few
J: TRBJ1-2
V: TRBV29-1
DNA: TGCAGCGTTGAAACAGGGGGCGGCTATGGCTACACCTTC
CDR3: CSVETGGGYGYTF

length: 13
D: NA
size: NA
J: TRBJ2-7
V: TRBV7-9
DNA: TGTGCCAGCAGCAAACACCCACGGGACGAGCAGTACTTC
CDR3: CASSKHPRDEQYF

length: 16
D: NA
size: few
J: TRBJ2-7
V: TRBV29-1
DNA: TGCAGCGTTGAGTTGGGGGGGGGCTCTATCTACTACGAGCAGTACTTC
CDR3: CSVELGGGSIYYEQYF

length: 16
D: TRBD2
size: many
J: TRBJ2-5
V: TRBV2
DNA: TGTGCCAGCATGAAAGGACTAGCGGGAGTCGGGGAGACCCAGTACTTC
CDR3: CASMKGLAGVGETQYF

length: 12
D: NA
size: NA
J: TRBJ2-1
V: TRBV29-1
DNA: TGCAGCGCCCCGGACTACTACAATGAGCAGTTCTTC
CDR3: CSAPDYYNEQFF

length: 14
D: TRBD1
size: many
J: TRBJ1-2
V: TRBV7-8
DNA: TGTGCCAGCAGCTCCATGACAGGGCCCTATGGCTACACCTTC
CDR3: CASSSMTGPYGYTF

length: 15
D: NA
size: few
J: TRBJ1-4
V: TRBV6-1
DNA: TGTGCCAGCAGTGTAACCAGGGAGATAAATGAAAAACTGTTTTTT
CDR3: CASSVTREINEKLFF

length: 15
D: NA
size: many
J: TRBJ2-3
V: TRBV12-3/TRBV12-4
DNA: TGTGCCAGCAGTCCTAGGGACTCAAGCACAGATACGCAGTATTTT
CDR3: CASSPRDSSTDTQYF

length: 12
D: NA
size: many
J: TRBJ2-5
V: TRBV7-8
DNA: TGTGCCGGCGGGGGCACAGGGGAGACCCAGTACTTC
CDR3: CAGGGTGETQYF

length: 14
D: TRBD1
size: many
J: TRBJ2-7
V: TRBV28
DNA: TGTGCCAGCAGAGGGGGGACAGGGCCCCGGTGGGAGTACTTC
CDR3: CASRGGTGPRWEYF

length: 16
D: TRBD2
size: NA
J: TRBJ2-5
V: TRBV20-1
DNA: TGCAGTGCTGAAAGACTAGCGGGAGTTGACCAAGAGACCCAGTACTTC
CDR3: CSAERLAGVDQETQYF

length: 16
D: NA
size: NA
J: TRBJ2-1
V: TRBV2
DNA: TGTGCCAGCATCGGGGGCGGGGGAGGGGCCTTCAATGAGCAGTTCTTC
CDR3: CASIGGGGGAFNEQFF

length: 19
D: NA
size: NA
J: TRBJ1-5
V: TRBV6-5
DNA: TGTGCCAGCAGTTGGGGGGCCCCTCATGGGCAGGGGAACAATCAGCCCCAGCATTTT
CDR3: CASSWGAPHGQGNNQPQHF

length: 18
D: TRBD2
size: many
J: TRBJ2-1
V: TRBV7-2
DNA: TGTGCCAGCAGCTTAACCGGGGGGTATAGCGGGAGGGCCAATGAGCAGTTCTTC
CDR3: CASSLTGGYSGRANEQFF

length: 11
D: NA
size: NA
J: TRBJ2-5
V: TRBV28
DNA: TGTGCCAGCAGCGTCGGGACGCGTTGGTACTTC
CDR3: CASSVGTRWYF

length: 12
D: NA
size: NA
J: TRBJ2-1
V: TRBV6-2/TRBV6-3
DNA: TGTGCCAGCAGCCTACCCCCCAATGAGCAGTTCTTC
CDR3: CASSLPPNEQFF

length: 14
D: NA
size: NA
J: TRBJ1-3
V: TRBV6-1
DNA: TGTGCCAGCAGTGCGCAGGGCACTGGAAACACCATATATTTT
CDR3: CASSAQGTGNTIYF

length: 15
D: NA
size: NA
J: TRBJ2-3
V: TRBV9
DNA: TGTGCCAGCAGCGTGGGGGGACCTACCACAGATACGCAGTATTTT
CDR3: CASSVGGPTTDTQYF

length: 15
D: TRBD2
size: few
J: TRBJ2-7
V: TRBV30
DNA: TGTGCCTGGAGTAAACCGGGACTAGCGGGTGACGAGCAGTACTTC
CDR3: CAWSKPGLAGDEQYF

length: 17
D: TRBD1
size: NA
J: TRBJ1-1
V: TRBV7-9
DNA: TGTGCCAGCAGCTTAGGAACCGGGACAGGGTTGGACACTGAAGCTTTCTTT
CDR3: CASSLGTGTGLDTEAFF

length: 13
D: NA
size: many
J: TRBJ2-7
V: TRBV20-1
DNA: TGCAGTGCCTCCTCCGGGCCTTCCTACGAGCAGTACTTC
CDR3: CSASSGPSYEQYF

length: 16
D: NA
size: few
J: TRBJ2-2
V: TRBV7-2
DNA: TGTGCCAGCAGCCGACCGAGAGGGGCAACCACCGGGGAGCTGTTTTTT
CDR3: CASSRPRGATTGELFF

length: 15
D: NA
size: many
J: TRBJ2-1
V: TRBV11-2
DNA: TGTGCCAGCAGCTTAGCGGGAGCGGTGGACAATGAGCAGTTCTTC
CDR3: CASSLAGAVDNEQFF

length: 12
D: NA
size: many
J: TRBJ2-7
V: TRBV28
DNA: TGTGCCAGCAGTTCCAGGGGGAGGGAGCAGTACTTC
CDR3: CASSSRGREQYF

length: 17
D: TRBD1
size: NA
J: TRBJ1-1
V: TRBV7-2
DNA: TGTGCCAGCAGTACCGGGACAGGGGGTGACCTGAACACTGAAGCTTTCTTT
CDR3: CASSTGTGGDLNTEAFF